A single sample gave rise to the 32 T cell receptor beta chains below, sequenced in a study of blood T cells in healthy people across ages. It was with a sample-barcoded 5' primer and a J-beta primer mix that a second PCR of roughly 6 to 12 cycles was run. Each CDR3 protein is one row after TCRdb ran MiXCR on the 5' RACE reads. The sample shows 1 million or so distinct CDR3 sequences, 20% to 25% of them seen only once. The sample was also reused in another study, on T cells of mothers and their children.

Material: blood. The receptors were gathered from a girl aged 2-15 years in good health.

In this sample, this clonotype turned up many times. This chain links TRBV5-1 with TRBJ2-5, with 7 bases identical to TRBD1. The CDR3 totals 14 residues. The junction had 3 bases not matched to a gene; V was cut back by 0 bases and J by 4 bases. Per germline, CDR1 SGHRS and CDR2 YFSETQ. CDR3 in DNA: TGCGCCAGCAGCTTGGGGACAGGCAGAGAGACCCAGTACTTC. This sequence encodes CASSLGTGRETQYF.

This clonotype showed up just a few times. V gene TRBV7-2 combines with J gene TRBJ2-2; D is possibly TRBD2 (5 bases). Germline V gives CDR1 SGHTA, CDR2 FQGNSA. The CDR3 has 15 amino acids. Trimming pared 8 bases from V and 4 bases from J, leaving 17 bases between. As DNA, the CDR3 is TGTGCCAGCGGGCCGGGGTCCGCGGGCACCGGGGAGCTGTTTTTT. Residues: CASGPGSAGTGELFF.

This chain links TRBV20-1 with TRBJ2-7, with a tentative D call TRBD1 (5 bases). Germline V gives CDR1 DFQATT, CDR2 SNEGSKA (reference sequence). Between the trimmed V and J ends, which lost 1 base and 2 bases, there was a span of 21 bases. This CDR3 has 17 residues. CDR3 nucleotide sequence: TGCAGTGCTAGAGGCGGTAAAGAGACAGCTATCCCCTACGAGCAGTACTTC. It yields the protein CSARGGKETAIPYEQYF.

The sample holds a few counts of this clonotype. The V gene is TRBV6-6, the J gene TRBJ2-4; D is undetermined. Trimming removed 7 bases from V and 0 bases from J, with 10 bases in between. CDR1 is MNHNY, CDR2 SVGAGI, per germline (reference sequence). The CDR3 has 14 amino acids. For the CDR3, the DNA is TGTGCCAGCACCATCCTAGGAGCCAAAAACATTCAGTACTTC. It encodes CASTILGAKNIQYF.

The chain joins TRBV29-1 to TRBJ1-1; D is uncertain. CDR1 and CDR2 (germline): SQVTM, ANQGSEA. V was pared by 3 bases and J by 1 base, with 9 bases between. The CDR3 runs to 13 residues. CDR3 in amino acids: CSVDEGENTEAFF. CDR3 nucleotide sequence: TGCAGCGTTGATGAGGGAGAGAACACTGAAGCTTTCTTT.

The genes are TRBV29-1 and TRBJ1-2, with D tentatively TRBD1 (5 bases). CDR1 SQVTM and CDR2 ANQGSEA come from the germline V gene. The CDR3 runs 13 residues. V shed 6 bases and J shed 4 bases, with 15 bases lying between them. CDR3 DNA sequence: TGCAGCGTGCAGGGTAGGGGTACCTATGGCTACACCTTC. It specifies CSVQGRGTYGYTF.

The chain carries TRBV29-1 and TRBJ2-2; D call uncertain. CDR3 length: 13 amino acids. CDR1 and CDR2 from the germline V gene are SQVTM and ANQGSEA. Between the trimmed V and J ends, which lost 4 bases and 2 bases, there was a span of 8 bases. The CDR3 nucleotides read TGCAGCGTTGGCCCCTCAAACACCGGGGAGCTGTTTTTT. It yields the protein CSVGPSNTGELFF.

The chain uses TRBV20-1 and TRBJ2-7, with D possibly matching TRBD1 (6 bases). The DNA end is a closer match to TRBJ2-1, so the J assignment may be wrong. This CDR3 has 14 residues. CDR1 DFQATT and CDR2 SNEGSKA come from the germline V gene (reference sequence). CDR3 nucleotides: TGCAGTGCTAGAGATTTTAGGGGGACGGATGAGCAGTTCTTC. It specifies CSARDFRGTDEQFF.

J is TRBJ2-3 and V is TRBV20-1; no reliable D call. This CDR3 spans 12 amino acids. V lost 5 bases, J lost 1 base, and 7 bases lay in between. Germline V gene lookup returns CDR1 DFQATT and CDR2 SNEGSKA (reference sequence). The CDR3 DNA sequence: TGCAGTGCTCTCCGGGGCACAGATACGCAGTATTTT. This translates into CSALRGTDTQYF.

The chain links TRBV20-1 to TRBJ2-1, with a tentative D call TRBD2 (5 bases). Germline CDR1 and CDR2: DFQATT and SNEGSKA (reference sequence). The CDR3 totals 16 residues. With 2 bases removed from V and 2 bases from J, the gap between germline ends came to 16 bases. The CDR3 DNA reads TGCAGTGCTAGAACCCAACTAGGAATCGCCTACAATGAGCAGTTCTTC. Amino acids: CSARTQLGIAYNEQFF.

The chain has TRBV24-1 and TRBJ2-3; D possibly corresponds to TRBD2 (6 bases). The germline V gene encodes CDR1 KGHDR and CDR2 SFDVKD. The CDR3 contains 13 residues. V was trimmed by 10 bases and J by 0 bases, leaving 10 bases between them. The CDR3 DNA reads TGTGCCACGTCGGGGGTGAGCACAGATACGCAGTATTTT. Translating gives CATSGVSTDTQYF.

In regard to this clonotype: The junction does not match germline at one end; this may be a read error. CDR3 nucleotide sequence: TGTGTCAGCAGTTGGGAGGGATCCGGTGGCTACACCTTC. Amino acid sequence: CVSSWEGSGGYTF. The rearrangement uses TRBV6-5 and TRBJ1-2; D is undetermined. CDR3 length equals 13 residues. Germline V gene data show CDR1 as MNHEY and CDR2 as SVGAGI.

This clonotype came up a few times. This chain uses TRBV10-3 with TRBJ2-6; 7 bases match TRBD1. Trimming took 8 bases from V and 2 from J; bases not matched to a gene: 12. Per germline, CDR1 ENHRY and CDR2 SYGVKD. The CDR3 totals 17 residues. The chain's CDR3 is CAIEEDREQAGANVLTF. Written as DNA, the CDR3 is TGTGCCATCGAGGAAGACAGGGAGCAGGCTGGGGCCAACGTCCTGACTTTC.

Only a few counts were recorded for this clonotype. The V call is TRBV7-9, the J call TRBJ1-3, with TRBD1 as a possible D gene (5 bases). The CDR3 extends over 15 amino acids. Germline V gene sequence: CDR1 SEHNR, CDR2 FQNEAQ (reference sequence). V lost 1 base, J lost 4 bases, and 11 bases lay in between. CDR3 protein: CASSLGPGVGNTIYF. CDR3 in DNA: TGTGCCAGCAGCTTAGGTCCGGGGGTAGGAAACACCATATATTTT. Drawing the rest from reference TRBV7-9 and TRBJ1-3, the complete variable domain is DTGVSQNPRHKITKRGQNVTFRCDPISEHNRLYWYRQTLGQGPEFLTYFQNEAQLEKSRLLSDRFSAERPKGSFSTLEIQRTEQGDSAMYLCASSLGPGVGNTIYFGEGSWLTVV.

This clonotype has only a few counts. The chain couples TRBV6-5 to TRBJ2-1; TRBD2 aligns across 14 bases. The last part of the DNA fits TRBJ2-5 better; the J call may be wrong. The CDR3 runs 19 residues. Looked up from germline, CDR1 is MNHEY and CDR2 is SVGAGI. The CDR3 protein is CASSYGRTSGGSIGETQYF. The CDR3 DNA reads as TGTGCCAGCAGTTACGGGCGGACTAGCGGGGGGTCGATAGGAGAGACCCAGTACTTC.

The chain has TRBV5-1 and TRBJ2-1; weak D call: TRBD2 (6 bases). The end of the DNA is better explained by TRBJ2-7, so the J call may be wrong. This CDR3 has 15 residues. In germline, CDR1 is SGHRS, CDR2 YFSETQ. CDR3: CASSYFGGVSYEQYF. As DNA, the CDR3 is TGCGCCAGCAGCTATTTCGGCGGGGTGTCCTACGAGCAGTACTTC.

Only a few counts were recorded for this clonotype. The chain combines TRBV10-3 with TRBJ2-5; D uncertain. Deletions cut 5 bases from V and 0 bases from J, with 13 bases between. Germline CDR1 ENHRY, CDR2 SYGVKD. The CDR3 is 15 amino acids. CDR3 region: CAISSDGLYQETQYF. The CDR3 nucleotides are TGTGCCATCAGTTCAGATGGGCTTTACCAAGAGACCCAGTACTTC.

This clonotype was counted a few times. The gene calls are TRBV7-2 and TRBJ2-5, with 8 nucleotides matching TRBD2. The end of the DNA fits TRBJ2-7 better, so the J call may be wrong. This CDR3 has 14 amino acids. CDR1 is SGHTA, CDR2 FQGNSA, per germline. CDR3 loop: CASSPTSGALEQYF. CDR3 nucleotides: TGTGCCAGCAGCCCCACTAGCGGTGCTCTCGAGCAGTACTTC.

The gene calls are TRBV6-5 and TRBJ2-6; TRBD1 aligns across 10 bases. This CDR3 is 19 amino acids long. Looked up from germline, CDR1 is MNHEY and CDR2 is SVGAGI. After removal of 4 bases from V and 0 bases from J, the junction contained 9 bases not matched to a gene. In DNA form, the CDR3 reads TGTGCCAGCAGTTTCGCAGAGGGACAGGGGTCCTCTGGGGCCAACGTCCTGACTTTC. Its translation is CASSFAEGQGSSGANVLTF.

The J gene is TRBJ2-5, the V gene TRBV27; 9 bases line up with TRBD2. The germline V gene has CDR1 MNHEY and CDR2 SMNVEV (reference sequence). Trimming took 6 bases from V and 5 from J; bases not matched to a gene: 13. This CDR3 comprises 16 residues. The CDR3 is CASRPPLAGWGETQYF. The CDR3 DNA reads TGTGCCAGCAGACCGCCCCTAGCGGGGTGGGGGGAGACCCAGTACTTC.

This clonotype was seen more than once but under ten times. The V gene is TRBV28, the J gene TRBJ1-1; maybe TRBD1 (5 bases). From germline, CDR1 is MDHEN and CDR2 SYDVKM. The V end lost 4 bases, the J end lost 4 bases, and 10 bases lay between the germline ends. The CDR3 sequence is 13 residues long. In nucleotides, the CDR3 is TGTGCCAGCAGTTCAGGAGGGGCCACTGAAGCTTTCTTT. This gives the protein CASSSGGATEAFF.

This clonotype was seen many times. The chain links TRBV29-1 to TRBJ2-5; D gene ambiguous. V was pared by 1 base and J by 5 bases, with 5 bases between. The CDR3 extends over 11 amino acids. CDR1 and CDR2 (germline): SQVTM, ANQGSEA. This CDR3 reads CSVEVGETQYF. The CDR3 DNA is TGCAGCGTTGAAGTAGGGGAGACCCAGTACTTC.

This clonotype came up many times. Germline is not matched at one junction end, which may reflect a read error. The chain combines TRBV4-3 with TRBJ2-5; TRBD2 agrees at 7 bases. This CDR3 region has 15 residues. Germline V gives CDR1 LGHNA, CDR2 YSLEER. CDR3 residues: CASSQDSGPRETQYF. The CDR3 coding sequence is TGTGCCAGCAGCCAAGATAGCGGGCCGAGGGAGACCCAGTACTTC.

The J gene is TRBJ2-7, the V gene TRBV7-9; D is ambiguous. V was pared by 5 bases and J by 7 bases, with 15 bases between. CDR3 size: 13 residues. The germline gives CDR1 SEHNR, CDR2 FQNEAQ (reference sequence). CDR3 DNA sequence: TGTGCCAGCAGCCCCCAGGCCGGACGAGAGCAGTACTTC. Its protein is CASSPQAGREQYF. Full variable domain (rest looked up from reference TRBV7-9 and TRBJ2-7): DTGVSQNPRHKITKRGQNVTFRCDPISEHNRLYWYRQTLGQGPEFLTYFQNEAQLEKSRLLSDRFSAERPKGSFSTLEIQRTEQGDSAMYLCASSPQAGREQYFGPGTRLTVT.

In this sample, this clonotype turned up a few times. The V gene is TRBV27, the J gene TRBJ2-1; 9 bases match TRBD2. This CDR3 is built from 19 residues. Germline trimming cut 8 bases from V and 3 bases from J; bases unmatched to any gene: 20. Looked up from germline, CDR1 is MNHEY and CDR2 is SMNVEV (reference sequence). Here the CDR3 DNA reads TGTGCCAGCCGTCTATTAAATAGAAAGCGGGAGGAAAACTACAATGAGCAGTTCTTC. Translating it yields CASRLLNRKREENYNEQFF.

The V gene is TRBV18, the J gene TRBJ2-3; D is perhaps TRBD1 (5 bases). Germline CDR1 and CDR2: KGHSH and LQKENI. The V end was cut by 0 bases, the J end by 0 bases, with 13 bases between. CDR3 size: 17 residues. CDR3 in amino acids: CASSPPSRDGSTDTQYF. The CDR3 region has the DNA TGTGCCAGCTCACCACCTTCCAGGGATGGTAGCACAGATACGCAGTATTTT.

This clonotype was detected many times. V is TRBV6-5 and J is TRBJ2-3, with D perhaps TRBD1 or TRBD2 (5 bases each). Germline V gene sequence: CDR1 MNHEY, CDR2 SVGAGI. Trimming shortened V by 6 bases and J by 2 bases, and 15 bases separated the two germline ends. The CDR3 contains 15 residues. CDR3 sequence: CASSQLEGSTDTQYF. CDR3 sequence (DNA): TGTGCCAGCAGCCAGCTCGAGGGGTCCACAGATACGCAGTATTTT.

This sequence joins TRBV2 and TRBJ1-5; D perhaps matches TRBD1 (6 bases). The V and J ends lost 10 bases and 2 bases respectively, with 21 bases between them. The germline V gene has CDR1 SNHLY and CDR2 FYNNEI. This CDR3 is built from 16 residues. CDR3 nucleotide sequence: TGTGCCACGTCTCAAAGGGGGGCGGAGGGCAATCAGCCCCAGCATTTT. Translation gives CATSQRGAEGNQPQHF.

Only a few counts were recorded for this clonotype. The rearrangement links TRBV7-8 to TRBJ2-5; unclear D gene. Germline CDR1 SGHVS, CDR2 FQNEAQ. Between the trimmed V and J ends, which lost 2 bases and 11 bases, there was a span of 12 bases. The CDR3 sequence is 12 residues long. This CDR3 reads CASSLYRGEQYF. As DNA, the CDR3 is TGTGCCAGCAGCTTATACCGAGGAGAGCAGTACTTC.

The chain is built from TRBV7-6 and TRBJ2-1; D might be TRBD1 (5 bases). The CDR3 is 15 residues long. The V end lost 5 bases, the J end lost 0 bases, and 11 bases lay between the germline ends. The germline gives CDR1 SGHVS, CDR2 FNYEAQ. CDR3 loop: CASSVGHSSYNEQFF. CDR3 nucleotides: TGTGCCAGCAGCGTCGGACATTCCTCCTACAATGAGCAGTTCTTC.

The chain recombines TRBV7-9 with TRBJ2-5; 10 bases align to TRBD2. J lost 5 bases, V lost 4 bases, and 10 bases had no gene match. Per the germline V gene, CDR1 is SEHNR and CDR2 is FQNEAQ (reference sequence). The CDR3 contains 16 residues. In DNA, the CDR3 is TGTGCCAGCAGCTCTAGCGGGGGAAGGAATGCGGAGACCCAGTACTTC. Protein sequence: CASSSSGGRNAETQYF.

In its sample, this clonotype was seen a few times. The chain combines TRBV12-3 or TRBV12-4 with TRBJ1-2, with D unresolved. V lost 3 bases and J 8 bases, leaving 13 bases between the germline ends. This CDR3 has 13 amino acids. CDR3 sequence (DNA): TGTGCCAGCAGTTTGTTAGGACTTAGCGGCTACACCTTC. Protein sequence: CASSLLGLSGYTF.